This entry is about one TCR beta chain. Its cognate antigen is unknown. The data originate from a study of cytomegalovirus exposure and HLA in healthy donors. Study-level points and caveats: A further, later analysis showed that HLA-associated TCR beta chains (compared with equally common others) were more clonally expanded. A later analysis found TCR association rates differed by HLA locus, highest for DRB1 and lowest for HLA-C.

Primers: 60 Vbeta forward and 13 Jbeta reverse. Assay used: immunoSEQ multiplex PCR; TCRdb lists only in-frame clones, some missing. The table lists roughly 180,000 clones, about 78% of them singletons. The germline V gene encodes CDR1 SEHNR and CDR2 FQNEAQ (reference sequence). Trimming pared 3 bases from V and 5 bases from J, leaving 20 bases between. The CDR3 is 16 residues long. This TCR was recovered from a woman in her 50s in good health and CMV-seropositive. Material for sequencing was PBMCs. The V gene is TRBV7-9, the J gene TRBJ2-7; D possibly corresponds to TRBD1 (6 bases). The CDR3 reads CASSFRGNRAADEQYF. Written as DNA, the CDR3 is TGTGCCAGCAGCTTCAGAGGAAACAGGGCCGCCGACGAGCAGTACTTC. The full variable domain, its missing parts supplied by reference TRBV7-9 and TRBJ2-7, is DTGVSQNPRHKITKRGQNVTFRCDPISEHNRLYWYRQTLGQGPEFLTYFQNEAQLEKSRLLSDRFSAERPKGSFSTLEIQRTEQGDSAMYLCASSFRGNRAADEQYFGPGTRLTVT.